Listed here are 9 T cell receptor beta chains from one sample, sequenced in a study of cytomegalovirus exposure and HLA in healthy donors. Primers included in the PCR were 60 Vbeta and 13 Jbeta primers. TCRdb keeps only in-frame clones here, not all; method: immunoSEQ multiplex PCR. This sample yields 170,000 or so clones, of which more than 65% are seen a single time; roughly 0.5% belongs to the top ten. Material for sequencing was PBMCs. The receptors stem from a woman between 50 and 59 years old in good health and CMV-seronegative.

This rearrangement joins TRBV15 to TRBJ1-2; 7 bases are shared with TRBD1. This CDR3 is built from 13 residues. Looked up from germline, CDR1 is LNHNV and CDR2 is YYDKDF (reference sequence). V trimming: 5 bases; J trimming: 7 bases; junction bases outside the gene matches: 7. Here the CDR3 DNA reads TGTGCCACCAGCGGAAACAGGGGTCTTGGCTACACCTTC. Translated: CATSGNRGLGYTF.

This chain joins TRBV4-1 and TRBJ2-3, with TRBD2 matching 13 bases. J gave up 10 bases and V 0 bases, and 7 bases lay outside the gene matches. CDR1 is MGHRA, CDR2 YSYEKL, per germline. The CDR3 is 16 amino acids. The CDR3 loop reads CASSQEGTSGKGAQYF. CDR3 in DNA: TGCGCCAGCAGCCAAGAAGGGACTAGCGGGAAAGGGGCGCAGTATTTT.

The genes are TRBV18 and TRBJ2-2; D might be TRBD1 (5 bases). The germline V and J ends were trimmed by 3 bases and 4 bases, with 15 bases remaining between them. CDR3 size: 16 residues. The V gene's germline CDR1 is KGHSH and CDR2 LQKENI. The CDR3 region has the DNA TGTGCCAGCTCACCCCCAAGGGGTCGCGGCACCGGGGAGCTGTTTTTT. It encodes CASSPPRGRGTGELFF.

The CDR3 DNA follows: TGTGCCACGAGCGGGACAGGGAACCTAAACACCATATATTTT. Amino acid sequence: CATSGTGNLNTIYF. This chain links TRBV7-6 with TRBJ1-3; 9 nucleotides match TRBD1. Germline trimming cut 10 bases from V and 6 bases from J; bases unmatched to any gene: 10. Per the germline V gene, CDR1 is SGHVS and CDR2 is FNYEAQ. The CDR3 runs to 14 residues. The entire variable domain, with the rest obtained from reference TRBV7-6 and TRBJ1-3, is as follows: GAGVSQSPRYKVTKRGQDVALRCDPISGHVSLYWYRQALGQGPEFLTYFNYEAQQDKSGLPNDRFSAERPEGSISTLTIQRTEQRDSAMYRCATSGTGNLNTIYFGEGSWLTVV.

The chain uses TRBV2 and TRBJ2-7, with TRBD1 as a possible D gene (6 bases). Trimming removed 4 bases from V and 5 bases from J, with 18 bases in between. This CDR3 is built from 15 residues. Germline CDR1 is SNHLY and CDR2 is FYNNEI. The chain's CDR3 is CASSALRTALNEQYF. The CDR3 DNA sequence: TGTGCCAGCAGTGCCTTGAGGACAGCGTTAAACGAGCAGTACTTC.

The chain has TRBV10-3 and TRBJ1-1; D may be TRBD1 (6 bases). In germline, CDR1 is ENHRY, CDR2 SYGVKD. CDR3 size: 13 residues. Trimming removed 7 bases at V and 1 base at J, with 10 bases between. CDR3 in amino acids: CAITGQPNTEAFF. Written as DNA, the CDR3 is TGTGCCATCACTGGACAGCCGAACACTGAAGCTTTCTTT.

This clone appeared once. The chain joins TRBV4-1 to TRBJ2-2; 7 bases fit TRBD1. Trimming removed 5 bases from V and 6 bases from J; junction bases left unmatched: 12. This CDR3 comprises 16 residues. Per the germline V gene, CDR1 is MGHRA and CDR2 is YSYEKL. The chain's CDR3 is CASSLSRGQIPGELFF. CDR3 DNA: TGCGCCAGCAGCTTATCCCGGGGACAGATCCCCGGGGAGCTGTTTTTT.

This chain uses TRBV7-9 with TRBJ1-1; no clear D. The V and J ends lost 5 bases and 10 bases respectively, with 11 bases between them. This CDR3 is 11 amino acids long. The germline V gene encodes CDR1 SEHNR and CDR2 FQNEAQ (reference sequence). The CDR3 protein is CASSNRAGAFF. The DNA of the CDR3 is TGTGCCAGCAGCAACCGGGCGGGAGCTTTCTTT.

The chain is built from TRBV6-5 and TRBJ2-7, with D possibly matching TRBD1 (6 bases). The CDR3 totals 15 residues. The V and J ends lost 2 bases and 3 bases respectively, with 14 bases between them. CDR1 is MNHEY and CDR2 is SVGAGI in the germline V gene. CDR3 sequence (DNA): TGTGCCAGCAGTTACGGCCCTGACAGGTACTACGAGCAGTACTTC. Its protein is CASSYGPDRYYEQYF.